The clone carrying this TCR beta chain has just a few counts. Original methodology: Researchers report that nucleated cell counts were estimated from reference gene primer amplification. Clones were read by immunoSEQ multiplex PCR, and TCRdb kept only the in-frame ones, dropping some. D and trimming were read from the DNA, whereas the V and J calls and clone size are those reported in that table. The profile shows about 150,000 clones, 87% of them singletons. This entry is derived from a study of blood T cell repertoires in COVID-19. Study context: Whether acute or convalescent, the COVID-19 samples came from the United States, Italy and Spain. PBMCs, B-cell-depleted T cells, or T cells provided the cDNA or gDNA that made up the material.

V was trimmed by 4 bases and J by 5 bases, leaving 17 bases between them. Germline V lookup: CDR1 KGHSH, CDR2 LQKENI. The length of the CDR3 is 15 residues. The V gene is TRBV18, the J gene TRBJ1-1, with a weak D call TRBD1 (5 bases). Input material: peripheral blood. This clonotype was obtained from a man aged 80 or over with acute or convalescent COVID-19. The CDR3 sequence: CASSLEDRVWTEAFF. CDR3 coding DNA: TGTGCCAGCTCACTAGAAGACAGAGTTTGGACTGAAGCTTTCTTT.